The clone carrying this T cell receptor beta chain was seen many times. What it recognizes is unknown. The sample comes from a study of neurological immune-mediated disorders. The study's findings and limits: HTLV-1-associated myelopathy displayed the greatest TCR clonal expansion, and multiple sclerosis exhibited the smallest, lower than that of healthy controls.

Synthesis of cDNA was carried out by template-switch 5'RACE. The reaction used 10-nucleotide random UMIs. One entry per CDR3 protein results from TCRdb running MiXCR on the 5' RACE reads. The sample lists about 45,000 distinct CDR3 sequences, approximately 13% occurring once. The time point here: longitudinal time-point 3. The sample taken for sequencing was PBMCs. This TCR was recovered from a man younger than 40 in good health.

The CDR3 protein is CASSLARQGANTEAFF. The CDR3, as DNA: TGTGCCAGCAGCTTAGCCCGACAGGGGGCGAACACTGAAGCTTTCTTT. This rearrangement joins TRBV7-3 to TRBJ1-1; 10 nucleotides line up with TRBD1. The CDR3 loop spans 16 amino acids. Germline V gene lookup returns CDR1 SGHTA and CDR2 FQGTGA. The trim removed 2 bases at V and 1 base at J, leaving 4 bases unmatched.